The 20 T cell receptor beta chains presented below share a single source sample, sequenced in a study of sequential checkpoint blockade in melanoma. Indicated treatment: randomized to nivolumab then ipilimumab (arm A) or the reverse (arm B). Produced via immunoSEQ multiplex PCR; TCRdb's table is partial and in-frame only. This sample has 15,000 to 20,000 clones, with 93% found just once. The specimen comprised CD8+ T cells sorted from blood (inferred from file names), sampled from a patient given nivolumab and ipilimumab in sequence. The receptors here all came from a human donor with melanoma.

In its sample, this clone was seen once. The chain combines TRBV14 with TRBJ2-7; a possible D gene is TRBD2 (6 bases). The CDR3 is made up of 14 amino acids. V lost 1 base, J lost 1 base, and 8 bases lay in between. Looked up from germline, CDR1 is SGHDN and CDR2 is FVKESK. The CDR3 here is CASSQGGLSYEQYV. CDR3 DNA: TGTGCCAGCAGCCAAGGGGGACTGTCCTACGAGCAGTACGTC.

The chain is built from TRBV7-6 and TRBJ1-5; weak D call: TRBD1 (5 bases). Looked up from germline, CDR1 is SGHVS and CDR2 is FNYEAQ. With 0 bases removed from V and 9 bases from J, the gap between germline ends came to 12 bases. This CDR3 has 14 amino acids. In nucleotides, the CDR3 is TGTGCCAGCAGCTTAGCGTCAGGGATTGGGCCCCAGCATTTT. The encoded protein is CASSLASGIGPQHF.

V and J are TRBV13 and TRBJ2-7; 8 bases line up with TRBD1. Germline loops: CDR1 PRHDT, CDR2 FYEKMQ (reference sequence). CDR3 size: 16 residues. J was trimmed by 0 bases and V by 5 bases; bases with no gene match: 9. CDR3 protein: CASSPTDRGSSYEQYF. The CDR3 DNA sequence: TGTGCCAGCAGCCCTACCGACAGGGGCAGCTCCTACGAGCAGTACTTC.

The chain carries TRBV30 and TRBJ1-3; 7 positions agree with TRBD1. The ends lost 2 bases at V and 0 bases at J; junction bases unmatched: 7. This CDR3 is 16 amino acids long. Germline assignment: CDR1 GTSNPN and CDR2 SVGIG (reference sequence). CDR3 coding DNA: TGTGCCTGGAGTCCTCTACAGGGGCCCTCTGGAAACACCATATATTTT. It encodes CAWSPLQGPSGNTIYF. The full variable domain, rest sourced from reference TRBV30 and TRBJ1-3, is SQTIHQWPATLVQPVGSPLSLECTVEGTSNPNLYWYRQAAGRGLQLLFYSVGIGQISSEVPQNLSASRPQDRQFILSSKKLLLSDSGFYLCAWSPLQGPSGNTIYFGEGSWLTVV.

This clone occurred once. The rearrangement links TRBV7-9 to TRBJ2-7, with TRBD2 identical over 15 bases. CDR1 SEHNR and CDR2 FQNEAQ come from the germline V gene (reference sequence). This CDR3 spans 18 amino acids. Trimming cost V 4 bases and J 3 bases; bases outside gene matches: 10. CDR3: CASSSGLAGGRENYEQYV. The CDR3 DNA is TGTGCCAGCAGCTCGGGACTAGCGGGGGGCCGGGAGAACTACGAGCAGTACGTC.

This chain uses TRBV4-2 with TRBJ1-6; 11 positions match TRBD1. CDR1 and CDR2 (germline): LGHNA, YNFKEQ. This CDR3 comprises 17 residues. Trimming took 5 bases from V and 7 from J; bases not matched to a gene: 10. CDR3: CASSDRDRGLGNSPLHF. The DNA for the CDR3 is TGTGCCAGCAGCGACCGGGACAGGGGGTTGGGCAATTCACCCCTCCACTTT.

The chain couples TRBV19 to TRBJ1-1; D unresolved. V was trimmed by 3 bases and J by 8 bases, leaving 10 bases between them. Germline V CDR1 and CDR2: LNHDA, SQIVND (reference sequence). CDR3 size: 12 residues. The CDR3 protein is CASSIRGREAFF. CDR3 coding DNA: TGTGCCAGTAGTATTCGTGGGCGCGAAGCTTTCTTT.

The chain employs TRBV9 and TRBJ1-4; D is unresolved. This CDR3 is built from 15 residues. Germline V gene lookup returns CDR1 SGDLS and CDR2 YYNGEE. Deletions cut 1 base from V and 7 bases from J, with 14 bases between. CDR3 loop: CASSVFGVVGEKLFF. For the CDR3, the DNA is TGTGCCAGCAGCGTATTCGGGGTAGTGGGTGAAAAACTGTTTTTT.

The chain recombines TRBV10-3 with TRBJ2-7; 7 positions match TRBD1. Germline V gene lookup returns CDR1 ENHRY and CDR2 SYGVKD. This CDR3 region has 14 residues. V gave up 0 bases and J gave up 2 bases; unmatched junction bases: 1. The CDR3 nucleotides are TGTGCCATCAGTGAGTCGGGACAGACCTACGAGCAGTACGTC. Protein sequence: CAISESGQTYEQYV.

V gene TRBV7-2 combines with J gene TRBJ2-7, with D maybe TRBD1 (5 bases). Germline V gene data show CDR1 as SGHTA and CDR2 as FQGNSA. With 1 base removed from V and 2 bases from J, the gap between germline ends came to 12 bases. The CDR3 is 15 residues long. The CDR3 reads CASSLDRRLTYEQYF. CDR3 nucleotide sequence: TGTGCCAGCAGCTTAGACAGGAGATTAACCTACGAGCAGTACTTC.

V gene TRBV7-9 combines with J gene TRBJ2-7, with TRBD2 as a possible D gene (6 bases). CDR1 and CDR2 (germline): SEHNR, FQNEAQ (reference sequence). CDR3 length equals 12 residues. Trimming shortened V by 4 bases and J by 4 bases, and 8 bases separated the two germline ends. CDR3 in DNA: TGTGCCAGCAGCTCGGGACTGTACGAGCAGTACTTC. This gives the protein CASSSGLYEQYF.

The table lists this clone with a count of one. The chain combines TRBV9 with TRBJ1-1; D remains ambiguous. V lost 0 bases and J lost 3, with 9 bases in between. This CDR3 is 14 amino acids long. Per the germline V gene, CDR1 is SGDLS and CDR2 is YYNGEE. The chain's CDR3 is CASSVGRVDTEAFF. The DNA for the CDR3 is TGTGCCAGCAGCGTAGGGAGGGTCGACACTGAAGCTTTCTTT.

Here the CDR3 DNA reads TGTGCCAGCAGTTCCGGGACAGGAACCTACGAGCAGTACGTC. Translation gives CASSSGTGTYEQYV. The V gene is TRBV28, the J gene TRBJ2-7, with 8 nucleotides matching TRBD1. Trimming took 4 bases from V and 2 from J; bases not matched to a gene: 4. Germline lookup yields CDR1 MDHEN and CDR2 SYDVKM. The CDR3 is 14 residues long.

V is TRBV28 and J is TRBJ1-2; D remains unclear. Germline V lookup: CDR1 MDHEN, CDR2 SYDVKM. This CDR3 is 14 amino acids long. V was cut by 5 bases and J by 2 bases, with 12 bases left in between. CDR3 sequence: CASSPIGENYGYTF. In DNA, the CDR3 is TGTGCCAGCAGTCCGATCGGGGAAAACTATGGCTACACCTTC.

The CDR3 sequence: CARNVRTRHSYEQYV. Written as DNA, the CDR3 is TGTGCCAGGAACGTACGGACTAGGCATTCCTACGAGCAGTACGTC. The genes are TRBV6-1 and TRBJ2-7, with 7 bases that match TRBD2. This CDR3 has 15 amino acids. The trim removed 9 bases at V and 1 base at J, leaving 12 bases unmatched. The V gene's germline CDR1 is MNHNS and CDR2 SASEGT.

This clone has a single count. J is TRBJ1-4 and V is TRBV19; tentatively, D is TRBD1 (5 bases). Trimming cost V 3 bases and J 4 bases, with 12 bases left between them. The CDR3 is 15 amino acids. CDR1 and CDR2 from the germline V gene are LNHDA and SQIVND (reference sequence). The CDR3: CASSIGADFNEKLFF. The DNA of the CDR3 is TGTGCCAGTAGTATTGGGGCAGACTTTAATGAAAAACTGTTTTTT.

The CDR3 DNA sequence: TGTGCCAGCAGCAATTCCCCGACAGACTACGAGCAGTACTTC. This encodes CASSNSPTDYEQYF. The genes are TRBV7-9 and TRBJ2-7, with D perhaps TRBD1 (5 bases). V lost 5 bases to trimming and J lost 3 bases, with 14 bases between them. The V gene's germline CDR1 is SEHNR and CDR2 FQNEAQ (reference sequence). The CDR3 loop spans 14 amino acids.

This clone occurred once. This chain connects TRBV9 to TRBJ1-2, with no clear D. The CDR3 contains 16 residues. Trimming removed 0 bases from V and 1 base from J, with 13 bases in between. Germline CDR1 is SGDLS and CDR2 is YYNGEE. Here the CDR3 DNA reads TGTGCCAGCAGCGTAGCTTTGAACAGCCGTAACTATGGCTACACCTTC. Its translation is CASSVALNSRNYGYTF.

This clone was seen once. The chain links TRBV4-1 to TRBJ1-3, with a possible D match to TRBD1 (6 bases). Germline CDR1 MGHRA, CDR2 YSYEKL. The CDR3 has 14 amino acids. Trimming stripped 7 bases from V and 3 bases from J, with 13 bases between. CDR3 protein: CASTPGAYGNTIYF. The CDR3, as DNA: TGCGCCAGCACCCCAGGGGCGTATGGAAACACCATATATTTT.

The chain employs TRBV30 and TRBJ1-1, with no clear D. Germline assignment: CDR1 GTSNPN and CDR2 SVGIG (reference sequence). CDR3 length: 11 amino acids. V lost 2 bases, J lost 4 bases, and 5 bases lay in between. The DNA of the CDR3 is TGTGCCTGGAGTAAGAGCACTGAAGCTTTCTTT. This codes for CAWSKSTEAFF. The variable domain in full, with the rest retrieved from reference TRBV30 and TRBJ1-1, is SQTIHQWPATLVQPVGSPLSLECTVEGTSNPNLYWYRQAAGRGLQLLFYSVGIGQISSEVPQNLSASRPQDRQFILSSKKLLLSDSGFYLCAWSKSTEAFFGQGTRLTVV.